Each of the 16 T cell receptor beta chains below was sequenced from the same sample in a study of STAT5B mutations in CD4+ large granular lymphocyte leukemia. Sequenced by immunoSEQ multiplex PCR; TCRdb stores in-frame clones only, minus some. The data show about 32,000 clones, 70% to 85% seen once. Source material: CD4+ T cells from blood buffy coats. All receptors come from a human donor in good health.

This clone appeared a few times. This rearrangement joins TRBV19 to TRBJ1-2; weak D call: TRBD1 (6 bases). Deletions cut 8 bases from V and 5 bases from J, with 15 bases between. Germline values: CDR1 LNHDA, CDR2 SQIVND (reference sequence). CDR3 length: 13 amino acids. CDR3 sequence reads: CASGSQGKYGYTF. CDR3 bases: TGTGCCAGTGGGAGCCAGGGGAAATATGGCTACACCTTC.

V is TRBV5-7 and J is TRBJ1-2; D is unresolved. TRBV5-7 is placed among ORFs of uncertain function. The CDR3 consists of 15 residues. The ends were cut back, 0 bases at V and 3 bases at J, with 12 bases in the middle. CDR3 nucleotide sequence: TGTGCCAGCAGCTTGGTGATGGGGTCCCACTATGGCTACACCTTC. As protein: CASSLVMGSHYGYTF.

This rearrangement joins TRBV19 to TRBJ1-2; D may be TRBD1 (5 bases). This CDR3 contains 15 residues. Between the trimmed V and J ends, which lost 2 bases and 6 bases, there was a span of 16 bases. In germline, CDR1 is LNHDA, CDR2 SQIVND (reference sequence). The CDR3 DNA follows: TGTGCCAGTAGTATACAAGGAGCAGGGTCTCATGGCTACACCTTC. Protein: CASSIQGAGSHGYTF.

This CDR3 reads CASGRAEFTDTQYF. The CDR3 coding sequence is TGTGCCAGCGGTAGGGCGGAATTCACAGATACGCAGTATTTT. V and J are TRBV6-1 and TRBJ2-3; no reliable D call. This CDR3 has 14 amino acids. From germline, CDR1 is MNHNS and CDR2 SASEGT. V lost 8 bases and J 2 bases, leaving 14 bases between the germline ends.

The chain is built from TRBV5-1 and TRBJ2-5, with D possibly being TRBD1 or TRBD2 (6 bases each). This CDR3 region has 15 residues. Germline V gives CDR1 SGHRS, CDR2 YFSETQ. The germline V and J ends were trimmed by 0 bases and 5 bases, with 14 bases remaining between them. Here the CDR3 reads CASSLAGGGGETQYF. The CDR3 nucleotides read TGCGCCAGCAGCTTGGCCGGGGGCGGCGGGGAGACCCAGTACTTC. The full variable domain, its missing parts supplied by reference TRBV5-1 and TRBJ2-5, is KAGVTQTPRYLIKTRGQQVTLSCSPISGHRSVSWYQQTPGQGLQFLFEYFSETQRNKGNFPGRFSGRQFSNSRSEMNVSTLELGDSALYLCASSLAGGGGETQYFGPGTRLLVL.

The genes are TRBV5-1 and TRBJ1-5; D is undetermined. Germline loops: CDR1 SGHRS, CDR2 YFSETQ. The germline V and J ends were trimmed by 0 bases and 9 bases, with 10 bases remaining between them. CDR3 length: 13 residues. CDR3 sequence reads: CASSLGGGWPQHF. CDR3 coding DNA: TGCGCCAGCAGCTTGGGGGGTGGGTGGCCCCAGCATTTT.

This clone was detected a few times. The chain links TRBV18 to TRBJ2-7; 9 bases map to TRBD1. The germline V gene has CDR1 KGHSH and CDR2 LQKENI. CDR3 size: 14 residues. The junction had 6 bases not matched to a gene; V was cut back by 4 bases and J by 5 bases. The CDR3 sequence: CASSLAGTGNEQYF. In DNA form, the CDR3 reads TGTGCCAGCTCACTGGCCGGGACAGGGAACGAGCAGTACTTC.

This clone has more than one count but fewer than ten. The CDR3 DNA reads as TGTGCCAGCAGCCCGACGAGGCCGGGGGAGCTGTTTTTT. Its protein is CASSPTRPGELFF. The chain has TRBV7-2 and TRBJ2-2; D gene unclear. Germline CDR1 and CDR2: SGHTA and FQGNSA. This CDR3 has 13 amino acids. V lost 5 bases, J lost 8 bases, and 12 bases lay in between.

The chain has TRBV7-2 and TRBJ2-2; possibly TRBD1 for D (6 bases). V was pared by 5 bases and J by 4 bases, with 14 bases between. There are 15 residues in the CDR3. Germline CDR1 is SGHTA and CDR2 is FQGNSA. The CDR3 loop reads CASSATGITTGELFF. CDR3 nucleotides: TGTGCCAGCAGCGCAACAGGGATTACCACCGGGGAGCTGTTTTTT.

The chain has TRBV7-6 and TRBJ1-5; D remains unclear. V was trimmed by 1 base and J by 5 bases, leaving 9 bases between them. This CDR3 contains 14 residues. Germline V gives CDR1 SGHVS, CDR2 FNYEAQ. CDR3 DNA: TGTGCCAGCAGCTTAGGCCAGGATGATCAGCCCCAGCATTTT. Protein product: CASSLGQDDQPQHF.

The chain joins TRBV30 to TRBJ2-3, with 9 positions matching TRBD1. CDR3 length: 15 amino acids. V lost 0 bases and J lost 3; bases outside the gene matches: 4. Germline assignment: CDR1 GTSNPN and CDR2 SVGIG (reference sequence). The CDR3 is CAWSVGTGFTDTQYF. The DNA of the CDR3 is TGTGCCTGGAGTGTCGGGACAGGGTTTACAGATACGCAGTATTTT.

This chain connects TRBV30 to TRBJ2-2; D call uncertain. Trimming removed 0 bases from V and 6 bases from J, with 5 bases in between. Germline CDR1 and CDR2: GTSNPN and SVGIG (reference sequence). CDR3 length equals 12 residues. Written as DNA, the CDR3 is TGTGCCTGGAGTGTACGGCCCGGGGAGCTGTTTTTT. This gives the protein CAWSVRPGELFF.

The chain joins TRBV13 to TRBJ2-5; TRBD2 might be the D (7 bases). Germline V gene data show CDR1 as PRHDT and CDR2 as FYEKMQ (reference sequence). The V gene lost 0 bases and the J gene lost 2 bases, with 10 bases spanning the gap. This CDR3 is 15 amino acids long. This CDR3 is CASSLGGGTQETQYF. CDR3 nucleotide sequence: TGTGCCAGCAGCTTAGGCGGGGGGACACAAGAGACCCAGTACTTC.

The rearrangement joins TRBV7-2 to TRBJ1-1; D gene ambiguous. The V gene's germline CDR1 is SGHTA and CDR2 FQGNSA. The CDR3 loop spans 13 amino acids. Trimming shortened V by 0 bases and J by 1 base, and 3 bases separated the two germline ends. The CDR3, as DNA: TGTGCCAGCAGCTTAGCACGGAACACTGAAGCTTTCTTT. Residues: CASSLARNTEAFF.

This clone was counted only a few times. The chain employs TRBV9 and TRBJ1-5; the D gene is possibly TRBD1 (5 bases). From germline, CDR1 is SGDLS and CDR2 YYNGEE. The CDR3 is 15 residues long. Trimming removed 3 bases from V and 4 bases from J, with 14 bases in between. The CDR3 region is CASSAYGQINQPQHF. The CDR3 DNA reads TGTGCCAGCAGCGCATACGGACAAATTAATCAGCCCCAGCATTTT.

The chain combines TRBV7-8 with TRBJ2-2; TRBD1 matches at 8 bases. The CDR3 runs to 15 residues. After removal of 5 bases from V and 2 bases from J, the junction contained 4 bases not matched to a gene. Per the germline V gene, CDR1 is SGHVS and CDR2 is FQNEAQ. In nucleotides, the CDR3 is TGTGCCAGCAGCGTGACAGGGGTCAACACCGGGGAGCTGTTTTTT. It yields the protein CASSVTGVNTGELFF.